One and the same sample provided the 27 T cell receptor beta chains below, sequenced in a study of patients and donors after allogeneic stem cell transplantation. One entry per CDR3 protein results from TCRdb running MiXCR on the RT-PCR reads. The sample lists more than 75,000 distinct CDR3 sequences; around 5% were seen once. Specimen: blood, either unsorted or a sorted T cell fraction (not recorded which). These receptors came from a human donor who was either an allogeneic HSCT recipient or a stem cell or donor lymphocyte infusion donor (not recorded which). It is not recorded whose cells these are; they may come from a transplant donor.

There are a few counts of this clonotype. This chain links TRBV11-2 with TRBJ2-1; 9 nucleotides line up with TRBD2. The germline V gene encodes CDR1 SGHAT and CDR2 FQNNGV. The junction had 12 bases not matched to a gene; V was cut back by 5 bases and J by 4 bases. The CDR3 sequence is 17 residues long. DNA of the CDR3: TGTGCCAGCAGCCTTCTAAGGACTAGCGACCTTTACAATGAGCAGTTCTTC. Protein: CASSLLRTSDLYNEQFF.

The table lists this clonotype with a few counts. The chain recombines TRBV19 with TRBJ2-1; 12 positions agree with TRBD1. CDR3 size: 18 residues. Germline V gives CDR1 LNHDA, CDR2 SQIVND (reference sequence). With 6 bases clipped from V and 7 bases from J, the junction kept 16 bases outside the gene matches. The CDR3 bases are TGTGCCAGTAGCCATCAACGGGGAGGGACAGGGGGCTGGAATGAGCAGTTCTTC. It encodes CASSHQRGGTGGWNEQFF.

The V call is TRBV6-1, the J call TRBJ1-3; tentatively, D is TRBD1 (6 bases). The CDR3 has 13 residues. V dropped 8 bases and J dropped 5 bases, with 13 bases sitting between them. Per germline, CDR1 MNHNS and CDR2 SASEGT. The CDR3 here is CASQRDIRNTIYF. CDR3 bases: TGTGCCAGCCAGCGGGACATTCGAAACACCATATATTTT.

This clonotype has a handful of counts. The V and J genes are TRBV30 and TRBJ1-3, with a weak D call TRBD1 (5 bases). The CDR3 is 13 amino acids. Germline CDR1 is GTSNPN and CDR2 is SVGIG (reference sequence). CDR3 DNA sequence: TGTGCTTCGGCTCCAGGGTCGGGAAACACCATATATTTT. Its translation is CASAPGSGNTIYF.

This chain uses TRBV10-2 with TRBJ1-2; TRBD1 agrees at 9 bases. The V and J ends lost 10 bases and 6 bases, in that order; junction bases with no gene match: 9. CDR1 is WSHSY, CDR2 SAAADI, per germline. CDR3 size: 13 residues. The CDR3: CATSGQGLDGYTF. Written as DNA, the CDR3 is TGCGCCACCTCCGGACAGGGGTTAGATGGCTACACCTTC.

The V and J genes are TRBV5-4 and TRBJ2-1, with 7 positions matching TRBD1. V trimming: 1 base; J trimming: 7 bases; junction bases outside the gene matches: 2. The length of the CDR3 is 13 residues. Germline assignment: CDR1 SGHNT and CDR2 YYREEE (reference sequence). CDR3 sequence: CASSLTGVNEQFF. The CDR3 DNA follows: TGTGCCAGCAGCTTGACAGGGGTGAATGAGCAGTTCTTC.

In its sample, this clonotype was seen many times. This sequence joins TRBV5-5 and TRBJ1-2; TRBD1 aligns across 8 bases. The CDR3 totals 16 residues. Germline V CDR1 and CDR2: SGHKS, YYEKEE (reference sequence). V shed 3 bases and J 0 bases; nucleotides not matched to a gene: 7. In DNA form, the CDR3 reads TGTGCCAGCAGCTCGTTTTCGGGACAGGCTAACTATGGCTACACCTTC. It is translated as CASSSFSGQANYGYTF.

The V call is TRBV28, the J call TRBJ1-1, with a tentative D call TRBD1 (6 bases). The V gene lost 2 bases and the J gene lost 6 bases, with 13 bases spanning the gap. The CDR3 length is 14 residues. Germline V CDR1 and CDR2: MDHEN, SYDVKM. For the CDR3, the DNA is TGTGCCAGCAGTTTACCAGGGGCGGGAGCTGAAGCTTTCTTT. This sequence encodes CASSLPGAGAEAFF.

Many counts were recorded for this clonotype. The rearrangement uses TRBV5-1 and TRBJ1-2, with TRBD1 as a possible D gene (5 bases). V shed 2 bases and J shed 8 bases, with 10 bases lying between them. CDR3 size: 12 residues. CDR1 and CDR2 from the germline V gene are SGHRS and YFSETQ. CDR3 coding DNA: TGCGCCAGCAGCTTCTCAGGGCTCGGCTACACCTTC. It is translated as CASSFSGLGYTF.

This clonotype was recorded many times. The genes are TRBV6-1 and TRBJ2-7; possible D gene TRBD1, 5 bases. The CDR3 runs 13 residues. V dropped 6 bases and J dropped 3 bases, with 12 bases sitting between them. CDR1 and CDR2 from the germline V gene are MNHNS and SASEGT. This chain's CDR3 is CASSEAGFYEQYF. DNA for the CDR3: TGTGCCAGCAGCGAGGCAGGGTTCTACGAGCAGTACTTC.

This clonotype occurred many times. The chain combines TRBV2 with TRBJ1-1; a possible D gene is TRBD1 (5 bases). Trimming took off 2 bases at V and 9 bases at J, with 13 bases between the two ends. Germline V CDR1 and CDR2: SNHLY, FYNNEI. The length of the CDR3 is 13 residues. The CDR3: CASSELGGNKAFF. DNA of the CDR3: TGTGCCAGCAGTGAATTGGGGGGAAATAAAGCTTTCTTT.

In its sample, this clonotype was seen many times. The chain carries TRBV12-3 or TRBV12-4 and TRBJ2-5; 11 bases are a match to TRBD2. Germline trimming cut 3 bases from V and 5 bases from J; bases unmatched to any gene: 5. CDR3 size: 15 residues. This chain's CDR3 is CASSFGASGRETQYF. DNA of the CDR3: TGTGCCAGCAGTTTTGGCGCTAGCGGGAGGGAGACCCAGTACTTC.

This clonotype was detected ten times or more. V and J are TRBV11-2 and TRBJ2-1; no definite D call. Germline values: CDR1 SGHAT, CDR2 FQNNGV. This CDR3 contains 15 residues. Trimming removed 5 bases from V and 2 bases from J, with 13 bases in between. The DNA for the CDR3 is TGTGCCAGCAGCCCGGTGGAGCTTACCTACAATGAGCAGTTCTTC. Translation gives CASSPVELTYNEQFF.

This clonotype was detected many times. The chain carries TRBV13 and TRBJ2-4, with D possibly being TRBD2 (5 bases). V lost 5 bases, J lost 0 bases, and 20 bases lay in between. The germline gives CDR1 PRHDT, CDR2 FYEKMQ (reference sequence). The length of the CDR3 is 18 residues. The CDR3 coding sequence is TGTGCCAGCAGCCGACTCGACTACCGGCAACCAGCCAAAAACATTCAGTACTTC. It encodes CASSRLDYRQPAKNIQYF.

The J gene is TRBJ1-1, the V gene TRBV19; D gene unclear. The germline V and J ends were trimmed by 5 bases and 2 bases, with 18 bases remaining between them. The CDR3 totals 16 residues. The germline V gene has CDR1 LNHDA and CDR2 SQIVND (reference sequence). Written as DNA, the CDR3 is TGTGCCAGTAGTGCAGGCCAAAAAACTTTTAACACTGAAGCTTTCTTT. Its translation: CASSAGQKTFNTEAFF. Filled out from reference TRBV19 and TRBJ1-1, the complete variable domain reads DGGITQSPKYLFRKEGQNVTLSCEQNLNHDAMYWYRQDPGQGLRLIYYSQIVNDFQKGDIAEGYSVSREKKESFPLTVTSAQKNPTAFYLCASSAGQKTFNTEAFFGQGTRLTVV.

This clonotype has at least ten counts. This chain joins TRBV20-1 and TRBJ2-5; a weak D match, TRBD2 (5 bases). Germline V gene data show CDR1 as DFQATT and CDR2 as SNEGSKA (reference sequence). The length of the CDR3 is 14 residues. V shed 4 bases and J shed 4 bases, with 16 bases lying between them. DNA for the CDR3: TGCAGTGCTACCGGACTGAGCGTCATAGAGACCCAGTACTTC. Its protein is CSATGLSVIETQYF.

This clonotype came up many times. The V gene is TRBV7-9, the J gene TRBJ2-5; D might be TRBD2 (5 bases). V lost 5 bases, J lost 3 bases, and 16 bases lay in between. From germline, CDR1 is SEHNR and CDR2 FQNEAQ (reference sequence). This CDR3 has 15 amino acids. The DNA of the CDR3 is TGTGCCAGCAGCCCGAAACGTCGAGCGGAAGAGACCCAGTACTTC. Translated, it gives CASSPKRRAEETQYF.

This clonotype showed up many times. The chain carries TRBV12-3 or TRBV12-4 and TRBJ2-2; the D is unclear. Trimming took off 5 bases at V and 4 bases at J, with 14 bases between the two ends. The CDR3 runs to 15 residues. CDR3 sequence (DNA): TGTGCCAGCAGTAGCCTCGTGGGCAGCACCGGGGAGCTGTTTTTT. Its protein product is CASSSLVGSTGELFF.

This clonotype was detected ten times or more. The chain combines TRBV20-1 with TRBJ2-3; D is uncertain. The germline gives CDR1 DFQATT, CDR2 SNEGSKA (reference sequence). The CDR3 length is 14 residues. The V and J ends lost 0 bases and 1 base respectively, with 8 bases between them. This CDR3 is CSARDIKRTDTQYF. As DNA, the CDR3 is TGCAGTGCTAGAGATATTAAGCGCACAGATACGCAGTATTTT.

This clonotype showed up many times. The rearrangement links TRBV6-1 to TRBJ1-4; a weak D match, TRBD1 (5 bases). Trimming cost V 7 bases and J 6 bases, with 9 bases left between them. The CDR3 runs to 12 residues. Looked up from germline, CDR1 is MNHNS and CDR2 is SASEGT. The CDR3 here is CASMTGDEKLFF. CDR3 bases: TGTGCCAGCATGACGGGGGATGAAAAACTGTTTTTT.

There are many counts of this clonotype. The chain uses TRBV11-3 and TRBJ2-5; D unclear. Germline V gene lookup returns CDR1 SGHNT and CDR2 YENEEA. Trimming stripped 5 bases from V and 5 bases from J, with 9 bases between. This CDR3 has 12 amino acids. Here the CDR3 DNA reads TGTGCCAGCAGCCCCCAAAGTGAGACCCAGTACTTC. This encodes CASSPQSETQYF.

This clonotype was counted only a few times. The rearrangement joins TRBV7-2 to TRBJ2-5; the match to TRBD2 covers 7 bases. Germline lookup yields CDR1 SGHTA and CDR2 FQGNSA. V was pared by 6 bases and J by 1 base, with 5 bases of the junction left unmatched. The length of the CDR3 is 14 residues. The CDR3 DNA reads TGTGCCAGCAGGGGGGGGGGACTCCAAGAGACCCAGTACTTC. Translation: CASRGGGLQETQYF.

The sample holds many counts of this clonotype. The V call is TRBV6-1, the J call TRBJ2-7; D possibly corresponds to TRBD1 (5 bases). Germline V gives CDR1 MNHNS, CDR2 SASEGT. V was shortened by 7 bases and J by 3 bases, with 16 bases between the two germline ends. This CDR3 spans 14 amino acids. CDR3 region: CASNLPGQFYEQYF. CDR3 DNA sequence: TGTGCCAGCAACCTCCCCGGACAATTCTACGAGCAGTACTTC.

At least ten counts were recorded for this clonotype. The V and J genes are TRBV19 and TRBJ1-2, with D unclear. Germline V gene data show CDR1 as LNHDA and CDR2 as SQIVND (reference sequence). The length of the CDR3 is 13 residues. Deletions cut 9 bases from V and 2 bases from J, with 13 bases between. CDR3 sequence (DNA): TGTGCCAGCTATAGTTCCAGGAACTATGGCTACACCTTC. Residues: CASYSSRNYGYTF.

The sample holds many counts of this clonotype. This sequence joins TRBV5-1 and TRBJ2-7; 10 nucleotides agree with TRBD1. With V trimmed by 2 bases and J by 0 bases, 14 bases remained unmatched. Germline assignment: CDR1 SGHRS and CDR2 YFSETQ. This CDR3 contains 19 residues. The DNA of the CDR3 is TGCGCCAGCAGCTTTAGACCGGGACAGGGGACAGAGGACTCCTACGAGCAGTACTTC. Translation gives CASSFRPGQGTEDSYEQYF.

Ten or more counts support this clonotype. The gene calls are TRBV20-1 and TRBJ1-1; D is ambiguous. From germline, CDR1 is DFQATT and CDR2 SNEGSKA (reference sequence). This CDR3 has 14 amino acids. Trimming stripped 3 bases from V and 4 bases from J, with 15 bases between. The CDR3 loop is CSAREVGVGTEAFF. The CDR3 bases are TGCAGTGCTAGGGAGGTTGGGGTCGGCACTGAAGCTTTCTTT.

The chain couples TRBV6-1 to TRBJ1-5; 9 bases are shared with TRBD1. This CDR3 has 13 amino acids. Germline V gives CDR1 MNHNS, CDR2 SASEGT. J gave up 6 bases and V 6 bases, and 3 bases lay outside the gene matches. The CDR3 coding sequence is TGTGCCAGCAGCTGGGACAGGGCTCAGCCCCAGCATTTT. Its protein is CASSWDRAQPQHF.